These T cell receptor beta chains were read from a single sample in a study of vaccination and CD4 T cells after COVID-19. One entry per CDR3 protein, called by TCRdb with MiXCR from the PCR reads. The sample lists several thousand distinct CDR3 sequences, roughly half seen once, with approximately 40% in the top ten. These receptors have no identified antigens. The sequencing sample was made of CD4+ T cells from blood, cultured in vitro. The receptors derive from a human donor who had recovered from COVID-19. Each CDR3 is given without its conserved first and last residue.

TRBV6-5	TRBJ1-5	ASSYSGRDQPQH
TRBV6-1	TRBJ2-2	ASSESALSGNTGELF
TRBV19	TRBJ1-5	ASSMSLMGDQPQH
TRBV24-1	TRBJ2-3	ATSEPQGAGDTQY
TRBV6-1	TRBJ1-1	ASSEHGFPEAF
TRBV12-3/TRBV12-4	TRBJ2-3	ASSRGGLAFGTDTQY
TRBV19	TRBJ1-4	ASSPRGQREKLF
TRBV7-9	TRBJ2-3	ASSEQGADTQY
TRBV5-4	TRBJ1-1	ASSHGTGRTAEAF
TRBV23-1	TRBJ1-5	ASSQSGTGISQPQH
TRBV11-3	TRBJ2-1	ASSLRELGEQF
TRBV2	TRBJ2-2	ASREGGGTNTGELF
TRBV2	TRBJ2-5	AGQYQETQY
TRBV5-1	TRBJ2-3	ASSTWRLAGGQY
TRBV19	TRBJ1-1	ATVEESWTEAF
TRBV6-1	TRBJ2-7	ASRAFERGHEQY
TRBV11-2	TRBJ1-3	ASIKDGSGNTIY
TRBV5-4	TRBJ2-7	ASSYDSLSPYEQY
TRBV20-1	TRBJ2-1	SARSGTSGYNEQF
TRBV7-2	TRBJ2-7	ASSLEVGGNYEQY
TRBV20-1	TRBJ1-2	SASGGHGYT
TRBV5-1	TRBJ2-2	ASSPIAGGPDTGELF
TRBV5-4	TRBJ2-7	ASSWGPRGLLSYEQY
TRBV20-1	TRBJ2-7	SASEDSYEQY
TRBV6-5	TRBJ1-5	ASSYYGQPQH
TRBV6-4	TRBJ1-1	ASSDSSGGYTEAF
TRBV7-9	TRBJ2-7	ASSLVLTGGTYEQY
TRBV12-3/TRBV12-4	TRBJ1-2	ASRETGSLGYT
TRBV7-9	TRBJ2-5	ASSFSARRVSAQY
TRBV5-4	TRBJ2-7	ASSLTGQGMDEQY
TRBV24-1	TRBJ2-7	ATSDPGRDEQY
TRBV11-3	TRBJ2-5	ASSRDITETQY
TRBV20-1	TRBJ2-2	SASDTAKGGELF
TRBV6-1	TRBJ2-5	ASRMGLAAETQY
TRBV2	TRBJ1-2	ASSESSTAYGYT
TRBV7-9	TRBJ1-2	ASSFGQGRLSYGYT
TRBV7-8	TRBJ1-2	ASSPTGAGYT
TRBV20-1	TRBJ1-2	SAYAAGAT
TRBV5-1	TRBJ2-5	ASSLSQETQY
TRBV7-9	TRBJ2-2	ASSLWGRNTGELF
TRBV20-1	TRBJ2-3	SARWAGTDTQY
TRBV5-1	TRBJ1-1	ASSLMDNTEAF
TRBV20-1	TRBJ2-1	SARAASGADEQF
TRBV20-1	TRBJ2-5	SARTHGGGQETQY
TRBV20-1	TRBJ2-3	SARVQSTDTQY
TRBV7-6	TRBJ1-2	ASSFGRAGGYT
TRBV6-1	TRBJ2-7	ASSLQPILTSGVYEQY
TRBV6-1	TRBJ1-2	ASSERWQFYGYT
TRBV19	TRBJ2-1	ASSIDHPTSPGGNEQF
TRBV11-3	TRBJ1-3	ASSSLPGNTIY
TRBV5-4	TRBJ2-3	ASSSTSGGPGTQY
TRBV11-2	TRBJ2-7	ASRRPGKDYEQY
TRBV10-3	TRBJ1-6	AIRTDRDNSPLH
TRBV20-1	TRBJ2-7	SAKIAGAPAREQY
TRBV19	NA	ASSRSATSEQY
TRBV2	TRBJ2-7	ASMDRASYEQY
TRBV7-9	TRBJ2-2	ASSLDLGTGELF
TRBV27	TRBJ2-2	ASSFLVGGSNTGELF
TRBV7-9	TRBJ2-5	ASSLVQETQY